The rows below give T cell receptor beta chains drawn from one sample of a study of blood T cell repertoires in COVID-19. Some clones are missing from TCRdb's copy, which holds only in-frame ones; the method was immunoSEQ multiplex PCR. The table has tens of thousands of clones, over 65% seen once. Source material: peripheral blood. The receptors derive from a human donor with acute or convalescent COVID-19. The donor label of this sample is uncertain. Each CDR3 is given with its conserved first and last residue. Each record gives: J gene, D gene, clone size, V gene, CDR3 DNA, CDR3 protein. A D gene is named only where the DNA matches it firmly. Expanded clones are given a class, and other clones once, few, many or no size at all.

TRBJ2-3,-,-,TRBV6-5,TGTGCCAGCAAAAAAACTTGGCGGCTCACAGATACGCAGTATTTT,CASKKTWRLTDTQYF
TRBJ1-4,TRBD1,once,TRBV14,TGTGCCAGCATCATTTCGGGACAGGACGGAATGGCTGTTTTT,CASIISGQDGMAVF
TRBJ1-3,-,-,TRBV12-3/TRBV12-4,TGTGCCAGCAGTTTTACAGGTGGAAACACCATATATTTT,CASSFTGGNTIYF
TRBJ2-2,TRBD2,-,TRBV11-3,TGTGCCAGCAGCTTAGGTATTCGGGAGGCCGGGGAGCTGTTTTTT,CASSLGIREAGELFF
TRBJ2-2,-,-,TRBV18,TGTGCCAGCTCACCCCGGAACACCGGGGAGCTGTTTTTT,CASSPRNTGELFF
TRBJ2-1,TRBD2,-,TRBV18,TGTGCCAGCTCACCCGGACTAGCGGGGGATGCTGAGCAGTTCTTC,CASSPGLAGDAEQFF
TRBJ2-2,TRBD2,-,TRBV29-1,TGCAGCGTTGAAGGCGGGGGGCACGGGGAGCTGTTTTTT,CSVEGGGHGELFF
TRBJ2-1,-,-,TRBV5-6,TGTGCCAGCAGCTTGGGGGGAGTCTATGAGCAGTTCTTC,CASSLGGVYEQFF
TRBJ2-2,-,-,TRBV5-6,TGTGCCAGCAGCTTCAGGAACACCGGGGAGCTGTTTTTT,CASSFRNTGELFF
TRBJ1-5,TRBD1,once,TRBV30,TGTGCCTGGAGCAGGGGACAGGCGGCTGAGCCCCAGCATTTT,CAWSRGQAAEPQHF
TRBJ2-7,TRBD2,-,TRBV5-5,TGTGCCAGCAGCTTAAATCTAGCGGGAGGGCACTACGAGCAGTACTTC,CASSLNLAGGHYEQYF
TRBJ1-6,TRBD1,-,TRBV15,TGTGCCACCAGCCCGGGACAGGGGGTTTCCCTCCACTTT,CATSPGQGVSLHF
TRBJ2-1,-,once,TRBV19,TGTGCCAGTAGTACTCAAGGACACCCCCATGAGCAGTTCTTC,CASSTQGHPHEQFF
TRBJ2-1,-,-,TRBV9,TGTGCCAGCAGCGCCTCATCCGGGTCACCGGGATACAATGAGCAGTTCTTC,CASSASSGSPGYNEQFF
TRBJ1-5,TRBD1,-,TRBV2,TGTGCCAGCAGTACCGGGACAGGGGTGTATCAGCCCCAGCATTTT,CASSTGTGVYQPQHF
TRBJ2-2,-,once,TRBV5-6,TGTGCCAGCAGCTTGGTAGCAAGAAGGGAGCTGTTTTTT,CASSLVARRELFF
TRBJ1-1,-,-,TRBV7-8,TGTGCCAGCAGCAGCCAGGGTGCCGAAGCTTTCTTT,CASSSQGAEAFF